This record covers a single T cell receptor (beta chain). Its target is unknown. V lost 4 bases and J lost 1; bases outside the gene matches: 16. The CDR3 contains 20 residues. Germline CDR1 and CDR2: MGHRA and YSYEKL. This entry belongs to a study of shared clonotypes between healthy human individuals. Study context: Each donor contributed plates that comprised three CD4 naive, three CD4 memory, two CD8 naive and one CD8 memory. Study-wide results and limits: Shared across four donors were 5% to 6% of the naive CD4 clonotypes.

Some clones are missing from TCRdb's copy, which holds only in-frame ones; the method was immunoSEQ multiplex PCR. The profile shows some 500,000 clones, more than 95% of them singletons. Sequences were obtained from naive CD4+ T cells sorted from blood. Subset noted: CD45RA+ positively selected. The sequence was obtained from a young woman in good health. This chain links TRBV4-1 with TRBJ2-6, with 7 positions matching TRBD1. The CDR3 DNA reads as TGCGCCAGCAGCCGACGCAGGGTGGCGACAGGGACGTCTGGGGCCAACGTCCTGACTTTC. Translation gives CASSRRRVATGTSGANVLTF.